This record looks at one TCR beta chain sequence and its context. Its antigen is still unknown. CDR3 length: 13 amino acids. CDR1 is SGHRS, CDR2 YFSETQ, per germline. Trimming left V 0 bases short and J 4 bases short, with 8 bases between. The entirety of the isolated RNA underwent reverse transcription, so expressed TCRB transcripts were sequenced. Only in-frame clones appear in the TCRdb table, and some are missing; sequencing was by immunoSEQ multiplex PCR. The sample lists some 150,000 clones, 11% occurring once. The source of the sample is a study of beta chain features in type 1 diabetes. Study-wide results and limits: Within the patient group, naive, central memory and Treg TCRB repertoires appeared more similar to each other than within healthy donors. Among all four CD4+ subsets, Type 1 diabetes patients had TCRB CDR3s that were moderately but significantly shorter.

The chain couples TRBV5-1 to TRBJ2-7, with D possibly matching TRBD1 (5 bases). Material for sequencing was central memory CD4+ T cells from blood. This sequence was found in a man younger than 30 in good health. The CDR3 DNA is TGCGCCAGCAGCTTGGAATCAGGGTACGAGCAGTACTTC. The encoded protein is CASSLESGYEQYF.